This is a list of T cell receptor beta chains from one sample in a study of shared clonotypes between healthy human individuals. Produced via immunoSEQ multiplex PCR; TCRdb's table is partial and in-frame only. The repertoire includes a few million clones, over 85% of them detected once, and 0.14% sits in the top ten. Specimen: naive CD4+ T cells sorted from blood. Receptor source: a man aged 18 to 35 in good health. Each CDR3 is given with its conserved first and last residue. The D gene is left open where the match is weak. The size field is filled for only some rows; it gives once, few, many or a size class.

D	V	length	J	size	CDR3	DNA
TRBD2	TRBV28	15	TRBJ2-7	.	CASHSGGGVSYEQYF	TGTGCCAGCCATTCCGGGGGAGGGGTCTCCTACGAGCAGTACTTC
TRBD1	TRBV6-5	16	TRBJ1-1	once	CASSSGTGGLETEAFF	TGTGCCAGCAGTTCCGGGACAGGGGGCTTGGAGACTGAAGCTTTCTTT
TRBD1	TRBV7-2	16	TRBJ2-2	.	CASSPPGQGPLGELFF	TGTGCCAGCAGCCCGCCGGGACAGGGGCCTCTTGGGGAGCTGTTTTTT
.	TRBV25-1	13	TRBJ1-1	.	CASSLTEFTEAFF	TGTGCCAGCAGCCTGACAGAATTTACTGAAGCTTTCTTT
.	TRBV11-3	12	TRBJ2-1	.	CASSVRQNEQFF	TGTGCCAGCAGCGTCCGTCAAAATGAGCAGTTCTTC
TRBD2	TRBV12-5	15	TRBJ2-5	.	CASGFGLAGQETQYF	TGTGCTAGTGGTTTTGGCCTAGCGGGACAAGAGACCCAGTACTTC
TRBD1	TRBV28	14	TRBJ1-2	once	CASSPQPGQGSYAF	TGTGCCAGCAGTCCACAACCTGGACAGGGGAGCTACGCCTTC
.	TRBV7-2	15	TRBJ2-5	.	CASSLGGKGAETQYF	TGTGCCAGCAGCTTAGGCGGGAAGGGGGCGGAGACCCAGTACTTC
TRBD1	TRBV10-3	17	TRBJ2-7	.	CATRNPSGGSFFYEQYF	TGTGCCACCAGAAACCCGTCAGGGGGCTCGTTTTTCTACGAGCAGTACTTC
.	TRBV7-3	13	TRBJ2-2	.	CASSPQDVGELFF	TGTGCCAGCAGCCCTCAGGATGTCGGGGAGCTGTTTTTT
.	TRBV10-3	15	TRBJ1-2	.	CAINVQDTTNYGYTF	TGTGCCATCAATGTCCAGGACACAACTAACTATGGCTACACCTTC